This entry lists 13 T cell receptor beta chains sequenced from one sample in a study of cytomegalovirus exposure and HLA in healthy donors. The PCR employed 60 Vbeta primers together with 13 Jbeta primers. Sequencing used immunoSEQ multiplex PCR; TCRdb keeps in-frame clones, though not all of them. The sample yields over 250,000 clones, about nine tenths seen once. The sequencing sample was made of PBMCs. Receptors originate from a man in his forties in good health and CMV-seropositive.

Points on this clone: Relative to the germline gene, one junction end is altered; a read error may explain this. V and J are TRBV7-7 and TRBJ2-3, with no clear D. Germline lookup yields CDR1 SSHAT and CDR2 FNYEAQ (reference sequence). The CDR3 runs to 16 residues. The CDR3 sequence: CASSPWRLSGEDTQYF. In DNA, the CDR3 is TGTGCTAGCAGCCCCTGGCGATTATCCGGAGAAGATACGCAGTATTTT.

J is TRBJ2-7 and V is TRBV19; possibly TRBD2 for D (6 bases). The CDR3 contains 15 residues. Germline V gene data show CDR1 as LNHDA and CDR2 as SQIVND (reference sequence). Trimming shortened V by 8 bases and J by 2 bases, and 19 bases separated the two germline ends. The DNA for the CDR3 is TGTGCCAGTCGCTCGGGGGTAGGCACCGCCTACGAGCAGTACTTC. Amino acids: CASRSGVGTAYEQYF.

The V call is TRBV19, the J call TRBJ2-7; D gene uncertain. The V end was cut by 2 bases, the J end by 5 bases, with 10 bases between. The CDR3 has 13 amino acids. Germline V lookup: CDR1 LNHDA, CDR2 SQIVND (reference sequence). This CDR3 is CASSISGVDEQYF. The CDR3 coding sequence is TGTGCCAGTAGTATATCCGGTGTGGACGAGCAGTACTTC.

The V gene is TRBV27, the J gene TRBJ2-1, with D possibly being TRBD2 (5 bases). The CDR3 is made up of 18 amino acids. Germline CDR1 and CDR2: MNHEY and SMNVEV (reference sequence). Trimming pared 4 bases from V and 9 bases from J, leaving 28 bases between. The CDR3 here is CASSSLRRGLEIWGEQFF. The CDR3, as DNA: TGTGCCAGCAGTTCTCTCCGACGAGGGTTGGAGATTTGGGGTGAGCAGTTCTTC.

The J gene is TRBJ2-3, the V gene TRBV7-2; 8 nucleotides align to TRBD1. After removal of 5 bases from V and 0 bases from J, the junction contained 4 bases not matched to a gene. The CDR3 extends over 15 amino acids. Germline loops: CDR1 SGHTA, CDR2 FQGNSA. The CDR3: CASSPGGISTDTQYF. The CDR3 nucleotides are TGTGCCAGCAGCCCAGGGGGCATCAGCACAGATACGCAGTATTTT.

The chain has TRBV7-8 and TRBJ1-4; TRBD1 agrees at 9 bases. CDR1 and CDR2 (germline): SGHVS, FQNEAQ. The CDR3 runs 15 residues. V trimming: 1 base; J trimming: 3 bases; junction bases outside the gene matches: 0. The CDR3 here is CASSLGTGANEKLFF. The DNA of the CDR3 is TGTGCCAGCAGCTTAGGGACAGGGGCTAATGAAAAACTGTTTTTT.

CDR3: CASSQYRGNSYEQYF. CDR3 sequence (DNA): TGCGCCAGCAGCCAATACAGGGGGAATTCCTACGAGCAGTACTTC. The chain uses TRBV4-3 and TRBJ2-7; TRBD1 matches 8 bases. The length of the CDR3 is 15 residues. The germline V gene encodes CDR1 LGHNA and CDR2 YSLEER. V shed 2 bases and J 1 base; nucleotides not matched to a gene: 4.

This sequence joins TRBV19 and TRBJ2-1; 7 bases fit TRBD2. This CDR3 is 16 amino acids long. Per the germline V gene, CDR1 is LNHDA and CDR2 is SQIVND (reference sequence). V lost 1 base and J lost 2; bases outside the gene matches: 5. CDR3 in DNA: TGTGCCAGTAGTATAGCTCTAGCGGCTCCCTACAATGAGCAGTTCTTC. It yields the protein CASSIALAAPYNEQFF.

The V call is TRBV7-9, the J call TRBJ2-7; TRBD2 aligns across 11 bases. Unmatched junction bases numbered 4, after V lost 0 bases and J lost 0 bases. CDR3 length: 17 residues. The germline CDR1 and CDR2 sequences are SEHNR and FQNEAQ (reference sequence). The CDR3 nucleotides read TGTGCCAGCAGCTTAGCTTTGGGACTAGCGGCCTCCTACGAGCAGTACTTC. Protein sequence: CASSLALGLAASYEQYF.

This chain joins TRBV2 and TRBJ2-7; D remains unclear. The germline V gene encodes CDR1 SNHLY and CDR2 FYNNEI. This CDR3 has 12 residues. Deletions cut 5 bases from V and 5 bases from J, with 10 bases between. The CDR3: CASSLRSHEQYF. The CDR3 nucleotides are TGTGCCAGCAGTCTTAGATCCCACGAGCAGTACTTC. The entire variable domain, with the rest obtained from reference TRBV2 and TRBJ2-7, is as follows: EPEVTQTPSHQVTQMGQEVILRCVPISNHLYFYWYRQILGQKVEFLVSFYNNEISEKSEIFDDQFSVERPDGSNFTLKIRSTKLEDSAMYFCASSLRSHEQYFGPGTRLTVT.

The rearrangement uses TRBV5-1 and TRBJ1-3; the D gene is possibly TRBD1 (6 bases). Germline CDR1 is SGHRS and CDR2 is YFSETQ. V lost 0 bases and J lost 0, with 16 bases in between. The CDR3 covers 18 residues. The CDR3 protein is CASSLVSGDPSSGNTIYF. CDR3 nucleotide sequence: TGCGCCAGCAGCTTGGTTTCAGGGGACCCGAGCTCTGGAAACACCATATATTTT.

Note on this clone: One junction end does not reproduce the germline sequence, and a read error may be involved. The J gene is TRBJ2-5, the V gene TRBV7-9; 11 positions match TRBD2. Germline-derived CDR1 and CDR2 are SEHNR and FQNEAQ (reference sequence). This CDR3 has 16 residues. Here the CDR3 DNA reads TGTTCCAGCAGCATAGCGGGAGGGCCGGGTGAAGAGACCCAGTACTTC. Protein product: CSSSIAGGPGEETQYF.

V gene TRBV9 combines with J gene TRBJ1-6, with TRBD1 identical over 8 bases. The CDR3 sequence is 15 residues long. J gave up 4 bases and V 4 bases, and 4 bases lay outside the gene matches. From germline, CDR1 is SGDLS and CDR2 YYNGEE. The CDR3 sequence: CASSSGGVYNSPLHF. In DNA, the CDR3 is TGTGCCAGCAGCTCAGGGGGCGTATATAATTCACCCCTCCACTTT.